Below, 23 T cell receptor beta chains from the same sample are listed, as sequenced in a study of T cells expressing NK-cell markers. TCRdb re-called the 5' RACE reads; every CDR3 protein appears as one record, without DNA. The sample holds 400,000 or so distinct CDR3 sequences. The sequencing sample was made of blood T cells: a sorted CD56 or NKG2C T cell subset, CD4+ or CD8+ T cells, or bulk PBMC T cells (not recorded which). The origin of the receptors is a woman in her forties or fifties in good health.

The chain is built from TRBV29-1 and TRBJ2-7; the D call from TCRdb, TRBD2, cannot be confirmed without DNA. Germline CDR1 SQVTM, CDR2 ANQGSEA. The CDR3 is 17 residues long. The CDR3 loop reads CSVGEPGLAGFGYEQYF.

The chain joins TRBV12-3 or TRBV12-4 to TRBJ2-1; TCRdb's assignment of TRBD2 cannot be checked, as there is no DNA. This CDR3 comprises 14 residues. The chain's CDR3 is CASSPRLAGGPLFF.

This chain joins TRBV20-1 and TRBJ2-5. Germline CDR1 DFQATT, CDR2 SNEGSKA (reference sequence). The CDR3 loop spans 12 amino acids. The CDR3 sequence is CSARVRSETQYF.

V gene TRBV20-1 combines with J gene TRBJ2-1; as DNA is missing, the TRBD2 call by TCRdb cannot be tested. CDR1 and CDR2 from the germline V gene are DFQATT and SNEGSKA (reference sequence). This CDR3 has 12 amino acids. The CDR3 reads CSAPDSLGEQFF.

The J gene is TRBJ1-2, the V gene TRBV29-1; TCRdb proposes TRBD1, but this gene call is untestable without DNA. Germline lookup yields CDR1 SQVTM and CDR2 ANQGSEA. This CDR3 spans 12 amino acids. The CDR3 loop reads CSVDRDSYGYTF.

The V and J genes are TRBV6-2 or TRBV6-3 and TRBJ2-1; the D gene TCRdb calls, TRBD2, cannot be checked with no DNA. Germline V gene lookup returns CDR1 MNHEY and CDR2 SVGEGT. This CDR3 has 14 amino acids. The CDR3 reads CASFETSGVNEQFF.

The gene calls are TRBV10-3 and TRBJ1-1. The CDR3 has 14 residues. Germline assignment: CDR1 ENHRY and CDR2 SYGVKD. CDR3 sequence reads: CAISESIPTTEAFF.

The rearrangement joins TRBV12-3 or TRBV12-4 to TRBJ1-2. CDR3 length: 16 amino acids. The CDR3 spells CASSPSVDRTNYGYTF.

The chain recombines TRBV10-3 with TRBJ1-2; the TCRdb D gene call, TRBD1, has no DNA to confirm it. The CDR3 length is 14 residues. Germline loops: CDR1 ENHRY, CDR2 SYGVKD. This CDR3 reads CAISGQPQAGGYTF.

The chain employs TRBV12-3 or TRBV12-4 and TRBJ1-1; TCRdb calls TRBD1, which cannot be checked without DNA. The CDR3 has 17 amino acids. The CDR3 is CASSLRTGGLSDTEAFF.

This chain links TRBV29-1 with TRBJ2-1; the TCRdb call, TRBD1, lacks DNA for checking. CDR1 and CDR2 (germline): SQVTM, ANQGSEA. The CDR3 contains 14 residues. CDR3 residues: CSVLQGAFYNEQFF.

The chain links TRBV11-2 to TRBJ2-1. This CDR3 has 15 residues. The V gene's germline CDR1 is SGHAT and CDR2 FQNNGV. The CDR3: CASSLGVLMGNEQFF. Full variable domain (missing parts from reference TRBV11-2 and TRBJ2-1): EAGVAQSPRYKIIEKRQSVAFWCNPISGHATLYWYQQILGQGPKLLIQFQNNGVVDDSQLPKDRFSAERLKGVDSTLKIQPAKLEDSAVYLCASSLGVLMGNEQFFGPGTRLTVL.

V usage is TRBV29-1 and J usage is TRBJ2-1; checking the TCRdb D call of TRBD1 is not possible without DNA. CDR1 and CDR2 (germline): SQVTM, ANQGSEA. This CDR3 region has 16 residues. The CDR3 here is CSVGATGFGDGNEQFF.

CDR3 amino acids: CASSPWWENTEAFF. This chain connects TRBV12-3 or TRBV12-4 to TRBJ1-1. The CDR3 spans 14 residues.

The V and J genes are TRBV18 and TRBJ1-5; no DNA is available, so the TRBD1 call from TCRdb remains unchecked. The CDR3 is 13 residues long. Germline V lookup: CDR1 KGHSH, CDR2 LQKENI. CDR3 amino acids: CASSPSGMGPQHF.

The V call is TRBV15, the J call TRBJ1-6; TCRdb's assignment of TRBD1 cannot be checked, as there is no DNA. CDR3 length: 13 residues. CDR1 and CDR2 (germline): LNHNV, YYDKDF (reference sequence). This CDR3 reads CATRDRNNSPLHF.

The CDR3 region is CASSPLAGVGNEQFF. The chain joins TRBV27 to TRBJ2-1; the D call from TCRdb, TRBD2, cannot be confirmed without DNA. The CDR3 loop spans 15 amino acids. Germline V lookup: CDR1 MNHEY, CDR2 SMNVEV (reference sequence).

The CDR3 is CAITRTQNTEAFF. This sequence joins TRBV10-3 and TRBJ1-1. The germline V gene has CDR1 ENHRY and CDR2 SYGVKD. CDR3 size: 13 residues.

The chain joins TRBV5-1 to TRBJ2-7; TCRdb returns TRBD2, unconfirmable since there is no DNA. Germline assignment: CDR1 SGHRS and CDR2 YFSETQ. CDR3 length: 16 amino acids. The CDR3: CASSSTGLASSYEQYF.

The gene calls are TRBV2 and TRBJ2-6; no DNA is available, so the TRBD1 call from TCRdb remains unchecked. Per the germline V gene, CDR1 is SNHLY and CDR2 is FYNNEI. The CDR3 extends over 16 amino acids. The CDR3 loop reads CASTKNRGALANVLTF. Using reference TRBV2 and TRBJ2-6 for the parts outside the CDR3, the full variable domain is EPEVTQTPSHQVTQMGQEVILRCVPISNHLYFYWYRQILGQKVEFLVSFYNNEISEKSEIFDDQFSVERPDGSNFTLKIRSTKLEDSAMYFCASTKNRGALANVLTFGAGSRLTVL.

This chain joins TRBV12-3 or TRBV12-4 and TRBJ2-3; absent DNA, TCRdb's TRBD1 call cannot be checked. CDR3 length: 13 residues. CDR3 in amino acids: CASRRRGRYTQYF.

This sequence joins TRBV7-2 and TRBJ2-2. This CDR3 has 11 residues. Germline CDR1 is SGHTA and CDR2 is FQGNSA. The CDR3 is CASRTGGELFF.

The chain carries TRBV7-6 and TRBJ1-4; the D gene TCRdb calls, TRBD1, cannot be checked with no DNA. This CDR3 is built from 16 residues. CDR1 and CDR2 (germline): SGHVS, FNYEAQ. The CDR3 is CASSLVPSGTNEKLFF.